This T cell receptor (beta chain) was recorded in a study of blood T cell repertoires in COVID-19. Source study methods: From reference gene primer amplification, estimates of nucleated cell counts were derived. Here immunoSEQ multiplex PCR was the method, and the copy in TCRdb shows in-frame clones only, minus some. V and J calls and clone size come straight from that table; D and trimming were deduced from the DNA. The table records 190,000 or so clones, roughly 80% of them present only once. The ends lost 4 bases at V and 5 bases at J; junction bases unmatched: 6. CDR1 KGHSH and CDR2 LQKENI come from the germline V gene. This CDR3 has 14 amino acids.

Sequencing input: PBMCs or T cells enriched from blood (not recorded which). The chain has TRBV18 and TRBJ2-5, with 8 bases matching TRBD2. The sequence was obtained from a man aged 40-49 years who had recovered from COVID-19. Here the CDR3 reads CASSRGSGTETQYF. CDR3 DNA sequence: TGTGCCAGCTCACGTGGTAGCGGGACGGAGACCCAGTACTTC.